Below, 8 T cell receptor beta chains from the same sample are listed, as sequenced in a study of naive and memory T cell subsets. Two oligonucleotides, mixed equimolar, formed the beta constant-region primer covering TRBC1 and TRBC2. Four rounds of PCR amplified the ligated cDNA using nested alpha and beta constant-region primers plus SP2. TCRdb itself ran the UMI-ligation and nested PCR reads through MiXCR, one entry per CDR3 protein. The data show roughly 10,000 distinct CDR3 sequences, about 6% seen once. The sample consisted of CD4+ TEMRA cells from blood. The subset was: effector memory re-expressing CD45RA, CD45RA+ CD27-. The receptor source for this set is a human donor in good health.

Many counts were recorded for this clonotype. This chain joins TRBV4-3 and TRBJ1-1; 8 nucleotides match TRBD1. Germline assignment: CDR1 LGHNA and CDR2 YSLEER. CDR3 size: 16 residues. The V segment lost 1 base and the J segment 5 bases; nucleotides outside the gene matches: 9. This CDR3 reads CASSQGPGGAGTEAFF. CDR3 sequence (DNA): TGCGCCAGCAGCCAAGGCCCAGGGGGCGCGGGTACTGAAGCTTTCTTT.

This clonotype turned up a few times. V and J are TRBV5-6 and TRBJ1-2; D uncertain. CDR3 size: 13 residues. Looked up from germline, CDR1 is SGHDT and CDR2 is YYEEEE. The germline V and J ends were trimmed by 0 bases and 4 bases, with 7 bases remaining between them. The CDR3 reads CASSLEVLYGYTF. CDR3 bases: TGTGCCAGCAGCTTGGAGGTGCTCTATGGCTACACCTTC. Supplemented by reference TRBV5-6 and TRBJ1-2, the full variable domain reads DAGVTQSPTHLIKTRGQQVTLRCSPKSGHDTVSWYQQALGQGPQFIFQYYEEEERQRGNFPDRFSGHQFPNYSSELNVNALLLGDSALYLCASSLEVLYGYTFGSGTRLTVV.

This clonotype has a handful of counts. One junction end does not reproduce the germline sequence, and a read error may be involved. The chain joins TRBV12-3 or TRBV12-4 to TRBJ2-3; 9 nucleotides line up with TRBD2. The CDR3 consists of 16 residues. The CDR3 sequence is CASPPGGLASRDTQYF. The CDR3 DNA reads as TGTGCCAGTCCACCGGGTGGACTAGCGAGCAGAGATACGCAGTATTTT.

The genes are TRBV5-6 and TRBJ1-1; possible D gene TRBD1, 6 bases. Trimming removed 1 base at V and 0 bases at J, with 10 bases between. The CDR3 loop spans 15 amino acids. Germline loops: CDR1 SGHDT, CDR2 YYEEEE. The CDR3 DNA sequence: TGTGCCAGCAGCTTGAGGGACATCATGAACACTGAAGCTTTCTTT. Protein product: CASSLRDIMNTEAFF.

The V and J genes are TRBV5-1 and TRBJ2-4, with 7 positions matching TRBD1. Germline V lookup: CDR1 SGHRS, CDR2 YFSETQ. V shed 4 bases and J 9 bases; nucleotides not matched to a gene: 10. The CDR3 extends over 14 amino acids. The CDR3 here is CASSPDRVYGIQYF. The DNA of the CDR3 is TGCGCCAGCAGCCCAGACAGGGTGTATGGCATTCAGTACTTC. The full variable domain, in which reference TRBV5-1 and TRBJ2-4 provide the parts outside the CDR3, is KAGVTQTPRYLIKTRGQQVTLSCSPISGHRSVSWYQQTPGQGLQFLFEYFSETQRNKGNFPGRFSGRQFSNSRSEMNVSTLELGDSALYLCASSPDRVYGIQYFGAGTRLSVL.

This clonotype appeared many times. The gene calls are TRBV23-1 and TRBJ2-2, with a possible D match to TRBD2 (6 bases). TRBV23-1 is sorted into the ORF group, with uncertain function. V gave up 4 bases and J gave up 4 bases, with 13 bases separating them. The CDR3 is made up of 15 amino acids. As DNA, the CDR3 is TGCGCCAGCAGTCGTGGAGGGCCGGGCACCGGGGAGCTGTTTTTT. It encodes CASSRGGPGTGELFF.

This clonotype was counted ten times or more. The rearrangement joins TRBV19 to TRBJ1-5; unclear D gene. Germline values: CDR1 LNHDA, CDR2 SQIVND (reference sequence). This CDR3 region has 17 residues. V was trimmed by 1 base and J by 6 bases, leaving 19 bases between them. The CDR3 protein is CASSIAITTFNGQPQHF. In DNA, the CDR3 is TGTGCCAGTAGTATAGCCATTACTACCTTCAACGGTCAGCCCCAGCATTTT.

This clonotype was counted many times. The CDR3 protein is CANGRGRETQYF. DNA of the CDR3: TGTGCCAACGGACGGGGAAGGGAGACCCAGTACTTC. The chain couples TRBV28 to TRBJ2-5, with a tentative D call TRBD2 (5 bases). Germline CDR1 reads MDHEN; CDR2 reads SYDVKM. V was clipped by 10 bases and J by 5 bases, with 14 bases between them. This CDR3 has 12 residues.